These 14 T cell receptor beta chains came from one sample sequenced in a study of T cells in Graves' hyperthyroidism and ophthalmopathy. Amplified TCR beta CDR3 regions derived from RNA transcripts. First-round RT-PCR with HTBI primers amplified the TCR CDR3 region. TCRdb re-called the multiplex PCR reads with MiXCR, one entry per CDR3 protein. The sample holds more than 150,000 distinct CDR3 sequences, approximately 17% seen once. Source material: blood. The receptors come from a woman in her forties or fifties with Graves' hyperthyroidism.

This clonotype was seen at least ten times. The chain carries TRBV19 and TRBJ2-3; D remains unclear. The V gene's germline CDR1 is LNHDA and CDR2 SQIVND (reference sequence). Deletions cut 5 bases from V and 2 bases from J, with 8 bases between. This CDR3 is built from 13 residues. CDR3 loop: CASSVSATDTQYF. The CDR3 DNA sequence: TGTGCCAGTAGTGTCAGCGCCACAGATACGCAGTATTTT.

This clonotype was observed many times. The J gene is TRBJ1-6, the V gene TRBV7-2, with a tentative D call TRBD1 (5 bases). CDR1 and CDR2 from the germline V gene are SGHTA and FQGNSA. V was shortened by 1 base and J by 10 bases, with 14 bases between the two germline ends. The CDR3 runs 15 residues. The CDR3 protein is CASSLVGQGGSPLHF. The CDR3 coding sequence is TGTGCCAGCAGCTTAGTCGGGCAGGGCGGGTCACCCCTCCACTTT.

The table lists this clonotype with many counts. V gene TRBV7-9 combines with J gene TRBJ1-1; D is undetermined. The germline V and J ends were trimmed by 4 bases and 0 bases, with 12 bases remaining between them. The CDR3 spans 15 residues. Germline V gene sequence: CDR1 SEHNR, CDR2 FQNEAQ (reference sequence). The CDR3, as DNA: TGTGCCAGCAGCTCGGTTGGGCGAATGAACACTGAAGCTTTCTTT. Translating gives CASSSVGRMNTEAFF.

This clonotype was found many times. Here the CDR3 reads CASSLTDTYNEQFF. As DNA, the CDR3 is TGTGCCAGCAGCTTGACAGACACCTACAATGAGCAGTTCTTC. J is TRBJ2-1 and V is TRBV7-3, with D maybe TRBD1 (5 bases). This CDR3 is built from 14 residues. CDR1 SGHTA and CDR2 FQGTGA come from the germline V gene. Trimming removed 3 bases at V and 2 bases at J, with 8 bases between. The whole variable domain, remainder taken from reference TRBV7-3 and TRBJ2-1, is GAGVSQTPSNKVTEKGKYVELRCDPISGHTALYWYRQSLGQGPEFLIYFQGTGAADDSGLPNDRFFAVRPEGSVSTLKIQRTERGDSAVYLCASSLTDTYNEQFFGPGTRLTVL.

This clonotype was observed many times. The chain joins TRBV7-9 to TRBJ1-6; D possibly corresponds to TRBD1 (5 bases). This CDR3 has 15 residues. Germline V lookup: CDR1 SEHNR, CDR2 FQNEAQ (reference sequence). Trimming left V 2 bases short and J 7 bases short, with 12 bases between. This CDR3 is CASSLSGTLNSPLHF. CDR3 nucleotides: TGTGCCAGCAGCTTATCGGGGACTTTAAATTCACCCCTCCACTTT.

This clonotype was picked up many times. This chain links TRBV27 with TRBJ2-1; D is unresolved. CDR3 length equals 14 residues. Trimming removed 5 bases at V and 4 bases at J, with 12 bases between. Per the germline V gene, CDR1 is MNHEY and CDR2 is SMNVEV (reference sequence). CDR3 sequence: CASSPELKYNEQFF. The DNA for the CDR3 is TGTGCCAGCAGTCCCGAGCTGAAATACAATGAGCAGTTCTTC.

There are many counts of this clonotype. The rearrangement links TRBV6-5 to TRBJ2-2, with D unresolved. Germline CDR1 is MNHEY and CDR2 is SVGAGI. The CDR3 sequence is 15 residues long. Trimming removed 0 bases at V and 1 base at J, with 6 bases between. The CDR3 here is CASSYSNRNTGELFF. Here the CDR3 DNA reads TGTGCCAGCAGTTACTCGAATAGGAACACCGGGGAGCTGTTTTTT.

This clonotype was found many times. The rearrangement joins TRBV5-1 to TRBJ1-4, with D uncertain. The V and J ends lost 0 bases and 8 bases respectively, with 11 bases between them. The CDR3 is made up of 14 amino acids. Germline CDR1 reads SGHRS; CDR2 reads YFSETQ. The DNA of the CDR3 is TGCGCCAGCAGCTTGGACCAGCCGGGGGAAAAACTGTTTTTT. Its protein product is CASSLDQPGEKLFF.

In its sample, this clonotype was seen many times. The chain links TRBV29-1 to TRBJ1-2; D is perhaps TRBD1 (5 bases). V was trimmed by 1 base and J by 5 bases, leaving 14 bases between them. Germline V CDR1 and CDR2: SQVTM, ANQGSEA. The CDR3 loop spans 14 amino acids. The CDR3 sequence: CSVEGATGTYGYTF. The CDR3 coding sequence is TGCAGCGTTGAAGGTGCCACGGGGACGTATGGCTACACCTTC.

This clonotype was picked up many times. The V call is TRBV9, the J call TRBJ2-2, with D possibly TRBD1 on 5 matching bases. The V gene's germline CDR1 is SGDLS and CDR2 YYNGEE. The V and J ends lost 2 bases and 9 bases respectively, with 20 bases between them. This CDR3 has 16 residues. CDR3 loop: CASSVMDTSTVRELFF. As DNA, the CDR3 is TGTGCCAGCAGCGTTATGGACACAAGTACGGTCAGGGAGCTGTTTTTT. The full variable domain, rest sourced from reference TRBV9 and TRBJ2-2, is DSGVTQTPKHLITATGQRVTLRCSPRSGDLSVYWYQQSLDQGLQFLIQYYNGEERAKGNILERFSAQQFPDLHSELNLSSLELGDSALYFCASSVMDTSTVRELFFGEGSRLTVL.

This clonotype occurred many times. The gene calls are TRBV7-2 and TRBJ1-6; weak D call: TRBD1 (5 bases). This CDR3 has 19 amino acids. V was trimmed by 3 bases and J by 0 bases, leaving 18 bases between them. The germline V gene encodes CDR1 SGHTA and CDR2 FQGNSA. The CDR3 DNA sequence: TGTGCCAGCAGCTTTAGGGGTGGGGGGGAAAGCTCCTATAATTCACCCCTCCACTTT. Amino acid sequence: CASSFRGGGESSYNSPLHF.

In its sample, this clonotype was seen many times. This chain uses TRBV18 with TRBJ1-2; D gene ambiguous. This CDR3 has 15 amino acids. V gave up 2 bases and J gave up 5 bases, with 15 bases separating them. Germline CDR1 and CDR2: KGHSH and LQKENI. Written as DNA, the CDR3 is TGTGCCAGCTCACCAAGGGAATCCCTCTTATATGGCTACACCTTC. This translates into CASSPRESLLYGYTF.

As regards this clonotype: Possible read error: a much larger clone is one base away. The chain employs TRBV18 and TRBJ1-5, with D unresolved. Looked up from germline, CDR1 is KGHSH and CDR2 is LQKENI. The CDR3 is made up of 12 amino acids. V was shortened by 2 bases and J by 4 bases, with 3 bases between the two germline ends. CDR3 loop: CASSPENQPQHF. CDR3 nucleotide sequence: TGTGCCAGCTCACCAGAGAATCAGCCCCAGCATTTT.

This clonotype was counted at least ten times. This chain links TRBV27 with TRBJ1-2; 7 nucleotides match TRBD1. Germline trimming cut 7 bases from V and 8 bases from J; bases unmatched to any gene: 10. CDR3 length equals 13 residues. CDR1 and CDR2 (germline): MNHEY, SMNVEV (reference sequence). In DNA form, the CDR3 reads TGTGCCAGCACCCACGGAGGGGGCGGCGGCTACACCTTC. This translates into CASTHGGGGGYTF.